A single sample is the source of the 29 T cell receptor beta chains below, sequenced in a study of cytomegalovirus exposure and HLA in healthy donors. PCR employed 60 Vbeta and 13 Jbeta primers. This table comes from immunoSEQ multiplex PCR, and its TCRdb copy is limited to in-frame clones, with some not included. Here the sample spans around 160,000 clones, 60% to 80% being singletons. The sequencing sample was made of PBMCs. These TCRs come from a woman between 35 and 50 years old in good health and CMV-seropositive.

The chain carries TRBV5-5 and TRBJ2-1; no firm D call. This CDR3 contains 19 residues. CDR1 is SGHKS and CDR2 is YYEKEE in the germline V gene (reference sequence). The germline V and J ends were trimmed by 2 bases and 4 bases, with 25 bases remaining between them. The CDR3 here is CASSFFSAELIHTYNEQFF. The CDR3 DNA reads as TGTGCCAGCAGCTTTTTCTCGGCGGAGTTGATTCATACATACAATGAGCAGTTCTTC.

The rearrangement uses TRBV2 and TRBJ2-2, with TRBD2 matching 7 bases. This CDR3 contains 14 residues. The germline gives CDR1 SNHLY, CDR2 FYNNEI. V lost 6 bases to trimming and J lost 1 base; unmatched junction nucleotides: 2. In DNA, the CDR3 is TGTGCCAGCAGGTCGGGGGGGAACACCGGGGAGCTGTTTTTT. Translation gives CASRSGGNTGELFF.

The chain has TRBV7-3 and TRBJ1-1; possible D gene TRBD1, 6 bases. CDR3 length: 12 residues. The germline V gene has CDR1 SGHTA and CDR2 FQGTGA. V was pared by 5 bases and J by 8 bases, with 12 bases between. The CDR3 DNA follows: TGTGCCAGCAGCGAGGGACAACCCGAAGCTTTCTTT. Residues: CASSEGQPEAFF.

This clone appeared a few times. CDR3 loop: CAWSHRDKNTEAFF. CDR3 sequence (DNA): TGTGCCTGGAGTCATCGCGACAAGAACACTGAAGCTTTCTTT. The rearrangement joins TRBV30 to TRBJ1-1; no reliable D call. The CDR3 contains 14 residues. Germline lookup yields CDR1 GTSNPN and CDR2 SVGIG (reference sequence). The V end lost 2 bases, the J end lost 1 base, and 11 bases lay between the germline ends.

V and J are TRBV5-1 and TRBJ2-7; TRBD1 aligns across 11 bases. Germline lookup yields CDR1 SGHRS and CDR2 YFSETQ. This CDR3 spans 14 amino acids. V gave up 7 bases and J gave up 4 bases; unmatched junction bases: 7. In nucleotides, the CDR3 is TGCGCCAGCGCGAGCGGGACAGGGGGTTACGAGCAGTACTTC. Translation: CASASGTGGYEQYF.

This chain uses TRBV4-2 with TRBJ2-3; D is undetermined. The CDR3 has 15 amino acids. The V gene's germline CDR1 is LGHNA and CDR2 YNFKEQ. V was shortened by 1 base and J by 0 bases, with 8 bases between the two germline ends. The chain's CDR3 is CASSQVAVSTDTQYF. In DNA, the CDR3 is TGTGCCAGCAGCCAAGTGGCCGTTAGCACAGATACGCAGTATTTT.

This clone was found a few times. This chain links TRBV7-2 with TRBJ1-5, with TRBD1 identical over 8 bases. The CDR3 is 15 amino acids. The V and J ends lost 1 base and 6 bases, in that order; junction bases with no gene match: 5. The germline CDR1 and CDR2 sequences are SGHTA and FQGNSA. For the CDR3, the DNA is TGTGCCAGCAGCTTAGGGACAGGGTCCGGTCAGCCCCAGCATTTT. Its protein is CASSLGTGSGQPQHF.

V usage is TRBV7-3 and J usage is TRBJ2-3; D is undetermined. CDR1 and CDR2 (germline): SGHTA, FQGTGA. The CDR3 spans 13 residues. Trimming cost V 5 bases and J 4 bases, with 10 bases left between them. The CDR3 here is CASSMRRADTQYF. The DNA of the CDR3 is TGTGCCAGCAGCATGCGACGGGCAGATACGCAGTATTTT.

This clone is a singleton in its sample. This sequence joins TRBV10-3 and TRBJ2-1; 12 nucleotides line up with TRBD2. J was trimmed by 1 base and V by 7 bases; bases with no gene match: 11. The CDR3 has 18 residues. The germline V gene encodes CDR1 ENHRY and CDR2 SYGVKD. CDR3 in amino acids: CAIKARLAGASSYNEQFF. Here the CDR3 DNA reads TGTGCCATCAAGGCGCGACTAGCGGGGGCAAGTTCCTACAATGAGCAGTTCTTC.

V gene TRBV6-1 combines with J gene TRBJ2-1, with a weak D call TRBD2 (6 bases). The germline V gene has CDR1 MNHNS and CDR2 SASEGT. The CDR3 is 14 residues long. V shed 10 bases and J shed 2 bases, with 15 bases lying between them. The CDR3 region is CATGRGATYNEQFF. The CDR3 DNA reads TGTGCCACGGGGCGCGGGGCGACCTACAATGAGCAGTTCTTC.

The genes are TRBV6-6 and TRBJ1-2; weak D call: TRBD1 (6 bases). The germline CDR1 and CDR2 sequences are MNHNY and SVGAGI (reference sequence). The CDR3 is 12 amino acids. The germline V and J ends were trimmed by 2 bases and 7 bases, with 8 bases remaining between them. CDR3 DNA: TGTGCCAGCAGTTACAGGGACACTGGCTACACCTTC. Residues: CASSYRDTGYTF.

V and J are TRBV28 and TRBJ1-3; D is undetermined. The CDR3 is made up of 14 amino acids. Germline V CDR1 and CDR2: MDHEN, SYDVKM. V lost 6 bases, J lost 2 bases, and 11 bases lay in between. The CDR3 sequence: CASSFGGTGNTIYF. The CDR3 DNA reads TGTGCCAGCAGCTTCGGAGGAACTGGAAACACCATATATTTT.

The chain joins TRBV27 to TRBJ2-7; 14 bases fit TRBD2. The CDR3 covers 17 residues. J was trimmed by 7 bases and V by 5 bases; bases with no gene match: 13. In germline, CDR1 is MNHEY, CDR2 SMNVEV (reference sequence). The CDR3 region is CASSLGLAGGPFREQYF. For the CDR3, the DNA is TGTGCCAGCAGTCTCGGACTAGCGGGGGGACCTTTTAGAGAGCAGTACTTC.

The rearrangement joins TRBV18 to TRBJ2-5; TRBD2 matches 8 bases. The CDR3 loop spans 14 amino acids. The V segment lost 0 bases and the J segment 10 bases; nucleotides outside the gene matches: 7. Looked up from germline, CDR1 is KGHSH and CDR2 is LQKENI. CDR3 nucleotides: TGTGCCAGCTCACCACCCGGACTAGCTGCGGACCAGTACTTC. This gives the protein CASSPPGLAADQYF.

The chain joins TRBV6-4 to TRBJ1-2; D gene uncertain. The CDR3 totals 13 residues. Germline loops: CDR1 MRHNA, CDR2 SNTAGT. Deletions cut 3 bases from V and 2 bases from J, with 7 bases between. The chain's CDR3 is CASSDNWNYGYTF. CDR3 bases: TGTGCCAGCAGTGATAACTGGAACTATGGCTACACCTTC.

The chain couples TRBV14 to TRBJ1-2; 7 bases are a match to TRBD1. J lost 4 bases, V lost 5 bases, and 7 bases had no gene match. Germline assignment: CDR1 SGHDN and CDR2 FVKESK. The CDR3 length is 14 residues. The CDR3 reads CASSDRDSFYGYTF. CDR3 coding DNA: TGTGCCAGCAGCGACCGGGACAGTTTCTATGGCTACACCTTC. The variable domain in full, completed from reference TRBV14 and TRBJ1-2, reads EAGVTQFPSHSVIEKGQTVTLRCDPISGHDNLYWYRRVMGKEIKFLLHFVKESKQDESGMPNNRFLAERTGGTYSTLKVQPAELEDSGVYFCASSDRDSFYGYTFGSGTRLTVV.

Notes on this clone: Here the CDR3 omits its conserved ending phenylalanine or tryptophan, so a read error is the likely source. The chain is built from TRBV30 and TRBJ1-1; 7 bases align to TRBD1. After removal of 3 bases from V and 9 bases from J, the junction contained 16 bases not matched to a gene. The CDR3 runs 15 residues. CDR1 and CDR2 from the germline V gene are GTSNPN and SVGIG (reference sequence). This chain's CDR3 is CAWRAPGQPKGQAFL. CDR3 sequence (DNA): TGTGCCTGGAGGGCCCCGGGACAGCCTAAGGGCCAAGCTTTCCTT.

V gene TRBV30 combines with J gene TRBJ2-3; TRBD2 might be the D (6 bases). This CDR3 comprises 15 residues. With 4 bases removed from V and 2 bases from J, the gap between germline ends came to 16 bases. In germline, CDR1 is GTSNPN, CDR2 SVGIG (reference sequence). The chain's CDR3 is CAWNPTRAVTDTQYF. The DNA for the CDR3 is TGTGCCTGGAACCCGACTAGGGCAGTCACAGATACGCAGTATTTT.

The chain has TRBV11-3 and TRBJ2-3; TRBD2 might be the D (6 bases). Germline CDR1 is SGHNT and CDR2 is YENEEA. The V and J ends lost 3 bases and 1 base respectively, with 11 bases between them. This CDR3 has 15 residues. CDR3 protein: CASSFLTGGTDTQYF. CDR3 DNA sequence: TGTGCCAGCAGCTTCCTAACGGGGGGCACAGATACGCAGTATTTT. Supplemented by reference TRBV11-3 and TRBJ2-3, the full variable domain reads EAGVVQSPRYKIIEKKQPVAFWCNPISGHNTLYWYLQNLGQGPELLIRYENEEAVDDSQLPKDRFSAERLKGVDSTLKIQPAELGDSAVYLCASSFLTGGTDTQYFGPGTRLTVL.

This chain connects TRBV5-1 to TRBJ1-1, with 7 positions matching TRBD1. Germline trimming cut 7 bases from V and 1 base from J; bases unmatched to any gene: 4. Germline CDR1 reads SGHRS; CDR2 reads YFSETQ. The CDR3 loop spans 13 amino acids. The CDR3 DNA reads TGCGCCAGCGCGGACAGGACGAACACTGAAGCTTTCTTT. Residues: CASADRTNTEAFF.

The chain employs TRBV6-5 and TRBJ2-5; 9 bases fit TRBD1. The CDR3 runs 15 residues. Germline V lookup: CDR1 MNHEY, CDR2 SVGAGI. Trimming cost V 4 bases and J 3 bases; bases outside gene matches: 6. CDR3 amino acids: CASSSTGQGKETQYF. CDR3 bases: TGTGCCAGCAGTTCCACGGGACAGGGAAAAGAGACCCAGTACTTC.

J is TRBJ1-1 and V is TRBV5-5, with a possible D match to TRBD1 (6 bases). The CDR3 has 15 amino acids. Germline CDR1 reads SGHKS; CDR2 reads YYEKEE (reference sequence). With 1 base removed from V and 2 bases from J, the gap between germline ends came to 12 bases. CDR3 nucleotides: TGTGCCAGCAGCTTGTCGGGCAGGGGAAACACTGAAGCTTTCTTT. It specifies CASSLSGRGNTEAFF.

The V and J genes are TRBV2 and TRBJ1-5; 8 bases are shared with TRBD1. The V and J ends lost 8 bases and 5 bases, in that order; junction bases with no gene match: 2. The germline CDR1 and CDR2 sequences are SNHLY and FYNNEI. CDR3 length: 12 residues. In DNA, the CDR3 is TGTGCCAGCGGACAGGGCGATCAGCCCCAGCATTTT. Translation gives CASGQGDQPQHF.

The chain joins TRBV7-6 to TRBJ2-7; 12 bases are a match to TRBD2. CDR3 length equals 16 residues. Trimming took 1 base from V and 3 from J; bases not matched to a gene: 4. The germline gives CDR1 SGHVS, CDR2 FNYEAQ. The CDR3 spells CASSLGLAGGFYEQYF. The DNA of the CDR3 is TGTGCCAGCAGCTTAGGGCTAGCGGGGGGGTTCTACGAGCAGTACTTC.

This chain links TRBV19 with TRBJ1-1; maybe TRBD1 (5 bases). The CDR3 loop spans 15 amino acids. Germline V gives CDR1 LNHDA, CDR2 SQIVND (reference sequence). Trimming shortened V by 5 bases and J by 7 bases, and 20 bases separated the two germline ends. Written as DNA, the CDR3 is TGTGCCAGTAGTCCGCGAGACAGAAACACCAATGAAGCTTTCTTT. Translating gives CASSPRDRNTNEAFF.

As DNA, the CDR3 is TGCGCCAGCAGCACGGACAGGGCGGCTGAAGCTTTCTTT. Its protein is CASSTDRAAEAFF. The chain combines TRBV5-1 with TRBJ1-1; 8 bases fit TRBD1. CDR3 length equals 13 residues. From germline, CDR1 is SGHRS and CDR2 YFSETQ. V shed 4 bases and J 6 bases; nucleotides not matched to a gene: 5. The full variable domain, in which reference TRBV5-1 and TRBJ1-1 provide the parts outside the CDR3, is KAGVTQTPRYLIKTRGQQVTLSCSPISGHRSVSWYQQTPGQGLQFLFEYFSETQRNKGNFPGRFSGRQFSNSRSEMNVSTLELGDSALYLCASSTDRAAEAFFGQGTRLTVV.

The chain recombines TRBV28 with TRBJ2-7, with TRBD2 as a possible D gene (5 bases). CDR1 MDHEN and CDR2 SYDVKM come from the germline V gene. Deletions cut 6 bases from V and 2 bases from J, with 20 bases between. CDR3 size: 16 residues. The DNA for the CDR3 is TGTGCCAGCAGCCCGGTCGAAAGCGGCCTTCCCTACGAGCAGTACTTC. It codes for CASSPVESGLPYEQYF.

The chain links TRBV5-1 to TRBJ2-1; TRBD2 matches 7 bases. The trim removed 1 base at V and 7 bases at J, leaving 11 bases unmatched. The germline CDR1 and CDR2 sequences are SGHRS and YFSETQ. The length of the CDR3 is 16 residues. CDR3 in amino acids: CASSLFQSGVGNEQFF. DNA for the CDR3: TGCGCCAGCAGCTTGTTCCAAAGCGGGGTGGGTAATGAGCAGTTCTTC.

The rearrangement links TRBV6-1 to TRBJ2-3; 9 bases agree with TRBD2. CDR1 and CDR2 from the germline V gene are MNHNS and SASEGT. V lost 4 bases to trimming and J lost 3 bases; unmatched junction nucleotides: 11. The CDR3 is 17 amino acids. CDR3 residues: CASSALGGGGATDTQYF. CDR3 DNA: TGTGCCAGCAGTGCGCTTGGTGGCGGGGGGGCAACAGATACGCAGTATTTT.